This T cell receptor beta chain was obtained from a study of blood T cells in healthy people across ages. A second PCR, run for roughly 7 to 11 cycles, used a sample-barcoded 5' primer plus a J-beta primer mix. TCRdb re-called the 5' RACE reads through MiXCR, storing one row per CDR3 protein. The top ten hold around 0.75% of the sample, which has more than 900,000 distinct CDR3 sequences, 20% to 25% seen once. The sample holds a few counts of this clonotype. The authors drew about 10 milliliters of peripheral blood from each donor. Trimming stripped 2 bases from V and 6 bases from J, with 8 bases between. Germline assignment: CDR1 SGHTA and CDR2 FQGNSA. The CDR3 has 13 amino acids. The same specimen was also included in a second study, on T cells of mothers and their children. That paper notes: In this cohort, donors were a few healthy Caucasian mothers plus their six children. Compared with unrelated pairs, related mother-child pairs had slightly higher, non-significant overlap. The data showed no persistent microchimeric T cell clones.

The TCR was taken from a girl aged 2-9 years in good health. V gene TRBV7-2 combines with J gene TRBJ1-3; D is uncertain. The sequencing sample was made of blood. CDR3: CASSLIRINTIYF. CDR3 nucleotide sequence: TGTGCCAGCAGCTTAATCAGGATAAACACCATATATTTT.